This TCR beta chain was sequenced for a study of cytomegalovirus exposure and HLA in healthy donors. Note on this clone: Its antigen is as yet unknown. No conserved phenylalanine or tryptophan is present at the end of the CDR3, so a read error is the likely explanation.

The V segment lost 4 bases and the J segment 0 bases; nucleotides outside the gene matches: 5. The CDR3 loop spans 15 amino acids. Germline-derived CDR1 and CDR2 are SGHNT and YYREEE (reference sequence). Study-wide findings and caveats: Near-uniform donor sequencing depth was presumed by presence/absence analyses. TCR beta V- and J-gene trimming was later associated with a missense DCLRE1C variant. Indistinguishable V segments, including TRBV6-2 and TRBV6-3, were excluded.

The PCR used 60 Vbeta and 13 Jbeta primers. Authors' data handling: Roughly 80 million unique TCR beta chains, 10 million to 13 million of them shared, were counted by a later analysis. Only in-frame clones appear in the TCRdb table, and some are missing; sequencing was by immunoSEQ multiplex PCR. The DNA was the basis for D and trimming; V, J and clone size are from that table. The sample holds over 110,000 clones, around 79% seen once. The sequencing sample was made of PBMCs. The gene calls are TRBV5-4 and TRBJ1-2, with 8 nucleotides matching TRBD1. The clonotype originates from a female donor in good health and CMV-seronegative. The CDR3 DNA sequence: TGTGCCAGCAGCGCGGGACAGGAAGCTAACTATGGCTACACCGTC. This gives the protein CASSAGQEANYGYTV.